This TCR beta chain was retrieved from a study of blood T cell repertoires in COVID-19. For the study at large: Sites across the United States, Italy and Spain contributed samples from acute and convalescent COVID-19. Sources were T cells, B-cell-depleted T cells, or PBMCs; the material itself was cDNA or gDNA.

V lost 1 base, J lost 1 base, and 25 bases lay in between. The CDR3 runs 20 residues. Germline CDR1 reads PRHDT; CDR2 reads FYEKMQ (reference sequence). How the authors handled the data: It was from reference gene primer amplification that nucleated cell counts were estimated. Measured with immunoSEQ multiplex PCR; TCRdb has only the in-frame clones, and not every one. V, J and clone size were drawn from that table, and D and trimming were deduced from the DNA. The repertoire holds under 95,000 clones, with roughly 89% as singletons. The rearrangement uses TRBV13 and TRBJ1-1; D gene uncertain. The sequence was obtained from a man in his sixties with acute or convalescent COVID-19. Sample: peripheral blood. Written as DNA, the CDR3 is TGTGCCAGCAGCTTAGAAGGTTTAATGGGCAGGCCAGCGGGGAACACTGAAGCTTTCTTT. Protein product: CASSLEGLMGRPAGNTEAFF.